One TCR beta chain is described in this entry. What it binds is not known. The CDR3 loop spans 14 amino acids. With 3 bases removed from V and 0 bases from J, the gap between germline ends came to 9 bases. Germline V gene sequence: CDR1 PRHDT, CDR2 FYEKMQ (reference sequence). Profiling that covered TCR beta VDJ and CDR3 relied on genomic DNA as its template. TCRdb recomputed calls from the reads with MiXCR, one row per CDR3 protein. The sample holds a few hundred thousand distinct CDR3 sequences, approximately 60% seen once. This specimen comes from a study of CD8+CD57+ T cells in acquired aplastic anemia. Study-level background: On average, sorted CD4+ and CD8+ cells gave approximately 3.1 ug of DNA. Among healthy donors, CD4+ cells averaged roughly 11 million reads. Study-level points and caveats: Researchers report that twenty-nine CD8+ CDR3 sequences appeared in both patients and controls. The CD8+ Simpson's diversity of patients and controls was not significantly different.

Sequenced material: sorted CD4+, CD8+, or CD8+CD57+ T cells (not recorded which) from PBMCs. The sequence came from a human donor in good health. The chain uses TRBV13 and TRBJ2-7; D unresolved. CDR3 protein: CASSFSSSSYEQYF. The CDR3 DNA sequence: TGTGCCAGCAGCTTTAGTTCGAGCTCCTACGAGCAGTACTTC.